Below are 25 T cell receptor beta chains sequenced from a single sample in a study of blood T cell repertoires in COVID-19. Libraries were prepared by immunoSEQ multiplex PCR; TCRdb keeps only in-frame clonotypes and omits some of them. The repertoire holds about 140,000 clones, with about three quarters as singletons. Input material: peripheral blood. The receptors originated from a woman aged 80 or over with active or convalescent COVID-19.

This clone was detected only once. The chain uses TRBV5-1 and TRBJ2-7; 9 bases line up with TRBD1. CDR1 is SGHRS, CDR2 YFSETQ, per germline. The CDR3 sequence is 14 residues long. After removal of 3 bases from V and 3 bases from J, the junction contained 4 bases not matched to a gene. In DNA, the CDR3 is TGCGCCAGCAGCTCGGAGGGACAGGGCTACGAGCAGTACTTC. Translating it yields CASSSEGQGYEQYF. Together with reference TRBV5-1 and TRBJ2-7, the CDR3 gives the full variable domain: KAGVTQTPRYLIKTRGQQVTLSCSPISGHRSVSWYQQTPGQGLQFLFEYFSETQRNKGNFPGRFSGRQFSNSRSEMNVSTLELGDSALYLCASSSEGQGYEQYFGPGTRLTVT.

This clone was recorded only once. V usage is TRBV6-2 or TRBV6-3 and J usage is TRBJ2-1; 9 nucleotides align to TRBD2. The CDR3 runs 16 residues. The J segment lost 4 bases and the V segment lost 5 bases, leaving 9 bases of the junction unmatched. Germline values: CDR1 MNHEY, CDR2 SVGEGT. The CDR3 DNA follows: TGTGCCAGCAGTGACCCAGCGGGGGGAAGGTACAATGAGCAGTTCTTC. Amino acids: CASSDPAGGRYNEQFF.

A single count supports this clone. The chain joins TRBV7-9 to TRBJ2-1; no definite D call. CDR3 length: 13 residues. Per the germline V gene, CDR1 is SEHNR and CDR2 is FQNEAQ (reference sequence). V lost 5 bases, J lost 8 bases, and 13 bases lay in between. Here the CDR3 reads CASSPPSLYEQFF. In DNA, the CDR3 is TGTGCCAGCAGCCCCCCTAGTCTGTATGAGCAGTTCTTC. Together with reference TRBV7-9 and TRBJ2-1, the CDR3 gives the full variable domain: DTGVSQNPRHKITKRGQNVTFRCDPISEHNRLYWYRQTLGQGPEFLTYFQNEAQLEKSRLLSDRFSAERPKGSFSTLEIQRTEQGDSAMYLCASSPPSLYEQFFGPGTRLTVL.

The chain carries TRBV28 and TRBJ2-5, with 10 bases lining up with TRBD2. The CDR3 is 15 amino acids. Per the germline V gene, CDR1 is MDHEN and CDR2 is SYDVKM. The junction had 10 bases not matched to a gene; V was cut back by 7 bases and J by 5 bases. CDR3 nucleotide sequence: TGTGCCAGCACTAAAGCGGGGGGGCCGTCTGAGACCCAGTACTTC. This translates into CASTKAGGPSETQYF.

The chain uses TRBV11-3 and TRBJ2-3; D possibly corresponds to TRBD2 (6 bases). CDR3 length: 15 amino acids. The germline V and J ends were trimmed by 1 base and 4 bases, with 12 bases remaining between them. CDR1 and CDR2 from the germline V gene are SGHNT and YENEEA. The CDR3 coding sequence is TGTGCCAGCAGCTTAGTGCCGACTAGGGCAGATACGCAGTATTTT. As protein: CASSLVPTRADTQYF. Drawing the rest from reference TRBV11-3 and TRBJ2-3, the complete variable domain is EAGVVQSPRYKIIEKKQPVAFWCNPISGHNTLYWYLQNLGQGPELLIRYENEEAVDDSQLPKDRFSAERLKGVDSTLKIQPAELGDSAVYLCASSLVPTRADTQYFGPGTRLTVL.

The rearrangement joins TRBV5-4 to TRBJ1-2; TRBD1 aligns across 10 bases. The length of the CDR3 is 15 residues. After removal of 4 bases from V and 13 bases from J, the junction contained 16 bases not matched to a gene. The germline V gene encodes CDR1 SGHNT and CDR2 YYREEE (reference sequence). This CDR3 reads CASSLSPGQGHSATF. CDR3 in DNA: TGTGCCAGCAGCCTGTCTCCGGGACAGGGGCATTCCGCCACCTTC.

This chain uses TRBV3-1 (or the pseudogene TRBV3-2) with TRBJ1-3, with 8 bases fitting TRBD1. Trimming took 3 bases from V and 1 from J; bases not matched to a gene: 8. From germline, CDR1 is LGHDT and CDR2 YNNKEL (reference sequence). CDR3 length: 17 amino acids. This CDR3 is CASSQGQAPHSGNTIYF. The DNA for the CDR3 is TGTGCCAGCAGCCAGGGACAGGCACCTCATTCTGGAAACACCATATATTTT.

The sample holds one count of this clone. The gene calls are TRBV5-1 and TRBJ1-1; possibly TRBD1 for D (5 bases). V lost 5 bases and J 0 bases, leaving 11 bases between the germline ends. Germline loops: CDR1 SGHRS, CDR2 YFSETQ. The CDR3 contains 14 residues. CDR3 region: CASSPGLLNTEAFF. Here the CDR3 DNA reads TGCGCCAGCAGTCCGGGACTCCTGAACACTGAAGCTTTCTTT.

The chain joins TRBV30 to TRBJ1-1; D is undetermined. Germline V gene sequence: CDR1 GTSNPN, CDR2 SVGIG (reference sequence). Between the trimmed V and J ends, which lost 1 base and 7 bases, there was a span of 7 bases. The CDR3 contains 11 residues. CDR3 nucleotides: TGTGCCTGGAGTGAAGGACTTGAAGCTTTCTTT. Protein sequence: CAWSEGLEAFF.

A single count supports this clone. The rearrangement joins TRBV19 to TRBJ2-1; 8 bases fit TRBD2. The CDR3 is 15 amino acids. In germline, CDR1 is LNHDA, CDR2 SQIVND (reference sequence). With V trimmed by 3 bases and J by 2 bases, 3 bases remained unmatched. CDR3 nucleotide sequence: TGTGCCAGTAGTATGGCGGGGGGCACCTACAATGAGCAGTTCTTC. Its translation is CASSMAGGTYNEQFF.

This clone was recorded a few times. The gene calls are TRBV5-8 and TRBJ2-7, with 7 nucleotides matching TRBD1. The CDR3 covers 14 residues. The V gene's germline CDR1 is SGHTS and CDR2 YDEGEE. Losses at the gene ends were 0 bases for V and 9 bases for J; bases not matched to a gene: 9. The CDR3 DNA follows: TGTGCCAGCAGCTTGGGACAGGGTTTTAGTGGGCAGTACTTC. This encodes CASSLGQGFSGQYF.

The chain's CDR3 is CASSESPHRNPTYNEQFF. Here the CDR3 DNA reads TGTGCCAGCAGTGAATCCCCACACAGGAACCCCACCTACAATGAGCAGTTCTTC. The chain couples TRBV25-1 to TRBJ2-1; D might be TRBD1 (5 bases). Deletions cut 1 base from V and 2 bases from J, with 18 bases between. The CDR3 consists of 18 residues. Germline lookup yields CDR1 MGHDK and CDR2 SYGVNS. The variable domain in full, completed from reference TRBV25-1 and TRBJ2-1, reads EADIYQTPRYLVIGTGKKITLECSQTMGHDKMYWYQQDPGMELHLIHYSYGVNSTEKGDLSSESTVSRIRTEHFPLTLESARPSHTSQYLCASSESPHRNPTYNEQFFGPGTRLTVL.

The chain recombines TRBV25-1 with TRBJ1-6; no firm D call. CDR3 size: 14 residues. Per germline, CDR1 MGHDK and CDR2 SYGVNS. Trimming left V 8 bases short and J 6 bases short, with 14 bases between. The CDR3 coding sequence is TGTGCCAGCCGTCAAATAGCTTCTAATTCACCCCTCCACTTT. Translated: CASRQIASNSPLHF.

The CDR3 bases are TGCGCCAGCAGCTTAGTCGGGGGGGCCGTGGATACGCAGTATTTT. Amino acids: CASSLVGGAVDTQYF. V is TRBV5-1 and J is TRBJ2-3, with 8 positions matching TRBD2. Germline loops: CDR1 SGHRS, CDR2 YFSETQ. This CDR3 contains 15 residues. J gave up 6 bases and V 2 bases, and 8 bases lay outside the gene matches.

The DNA of the CDR3 is TGTGCCACCAGTGAGTCCGGGACAGGGGTTGGTGAAAAACTGTTTTTT. It codes for CATSESGTGVGEKLFF. The chain uses TRBV24-1 and TRBJ1-4, with 10 bases fitting TRBD1. J was trimmed by 7 bases and V by 4 bases; bases with no gene match: 8. The germline V gene encodes CDR1 KGHDR and CDR2 SFDVKD. The CDR3 loop spans 16 amino acids.

The genes are TRBV7-9 and TRBJ2-1; 8 bases agree with TRBD2. V lost 2 bases and J lost 6; bases outside the gene matches: 12. Germline V gene lookup returns CDR1 SEHNR and CDR2 FQNEAQ (reference sequence). The CDR3 consists of 17 residues. The CDR3 DNA sequence: TGTGCCAGCAGCTTAAGAATCGGGGGGGGAGCCCCCAATGAGCAGTTCTTC. As protein: CASSLRIGGGAPNEQFF. Drawing the rest from reference TRBV7-9 and TRBJ2-1, the complete variable domain is DTGVSQNPRHKITKRGQNVTFRCDPISEHNRLYWYRQTLGQGPEFLTYFQNEAQLEKSRLLSDRFSAERPKGSFSTLEIQRTEQGDSAMYLCASSLRIGGGAPNEQFFGPGTRLTVL.

Many counts were recorded for this clone. In DNA form, the CDR3 reads TGTGCCAGCAGTAATCGACTAGGGCTAAGCACAGATACGCAGTATTTT. Translating it yields CASSNRLGLSTDTQYF. This chain connects TRBV28 to TRBJ2-3, with a possible D match to TRBD2 (6 bases). Germline CDR1 reads MDHEN; CDR2 reads SYDVKM. The CDR3 is 16 amino acids. V lost 5 bases, J lost 0 bases, and 15 bases lay in between.

On this clone: The junction does not match germline at one end; this may be a read error. The same CDR3 also results from other DNA sequences found in this sample. This rearrangement joins TRBV7-2 to TRBJ1-3, with D unresolved. This CDR3 contains 15 residues. In germline, CDR1 is SGHTA, CDR2 FQGNSA. The CDR3 DNA is TGTGCCAGTAGCTTAAATCAGGCCTCTGGAAACACCATATATTTT. Amino acid sequence: CASSLNQASGNTIYF.

This clone was seen a few times. The chain has TRBV12-3 or TRBV12-4 and TRBJ1-2; D gene unclear. V lost 7 bases and J lost 5, with 8 bases in between. CDR3 length equals 11 residues. CDR3 nucleotide sequence: TGTGCCAGCACTGAGGGTTATGGCTACACCTTC. Amino acids: CASTEGYGYTF.

V and J are TRBV4-3 and TRBJ2-4; 7 nucleotides agree with TRBD2. J was trimmed by 3 bases and V by 0 bases; bases with no gene match: 5. The CDR3 loop spans 16 amino acids. Germline V gene sequence: CDR1 LGHNA, CDR2 YSLEER. The CDR3 spells CASSQDGGVGKNIQYF. The DNA of the CDR3 is TGCGCCAGCAGCCAAGATGGGGGGGTTGGCAAAAACATTCAGTACTTC.

The genes are TRBV5-6 and TRBJ2-1; no reliable D call. Trimming left V 5 bases short and J 4 bases short, with 13 bases between. CDR3 length equals 14 residues. CDR1 is SGHDT, CDR2 YYEEEE, per germline. The CDR3 DNA follows: TGTGCCAGCAGTCTGCTCGGTGGTTACAATGAGCAGTTCTTC. It is translated as CASSLLGGYNEQFF. The variable domain in full, with the rest retrieved from reference TRBV5-6 and TRBJ2-1, is DAGVTQSPTHLIKTRGQQVTLRCSPKSGHDTVSWYQQALGQGPQFIFQYYEEEERQRGNFPDRFSGHQFPNYSSELNVNALLLGDSALYLCASSLLGGYNEQFFGPGTRLTVL.

The genes are TRBV5-4 and TRBJ1-1; D unresolved. V was trimmed by 1 base and J by 7 bases, leaving 11 bases between them. The CDR3 has 13 amino acids. Germline V CDR1 and CDR2: SGHNT, YYREEE (reference sequence). CDR3 protein: CASSLRTELEAFF. The DNA for the CDR3 is TGTGCCAGCAGCTTGCGCACCGAGCTTGAAGCTTTCTTT.

The rearrangement uses TRBV5-6 and TRBJ1-1; TRBD1 matches at 11 bases. Germline V CDR1 and CDR2: SGHDT, YYEEEE. The V and J ends lost 2 bases and 4 bases, in that order; junction bases with no gene match: 4. This CDR3 is built from 15 residues. CDR3 DNA sequence: TGTGCCAGCAGCTTACCCGGGACAGGGGGCACTGAAGCTTTCTTT. It codes for CASSLPGTGGTEAFF.

The chain uses TRBV30 and TRBJ1-2; the match to TRBD1 covers 8 bases. Germline trimming cut 3 bases from V and 7 bases from J; bases unmatched to any gene: 13. Germline lookup yields CDR1 GTSNPN and CDR2 SVGIG (reference sequence). The CDR3 consists of 15 residues. The CDR3 DNA is TGTGCCTGGAGCCCCAGGGGGCGTTCTTCTTCTGGCTACACCTTC. Protein sequence: CAWSPRGRSSSGYTF.

V gene TRBV28 combines with J gene TRBJ1-2, with D maybe TRBD1 (6 bases). Germline values: CDR1 MDHEN, CDR2 SYDVKM. The CDR3 covers 15 residues. Deletions cut 6 bases from V and 4 bases from J, with 18 bases between. The CDR3 nucleotides read TGTGCCAGCAGGCCACCACAGGGTTTTGGCTATGGCTACACCTTC. It is translated as CASRPPQGFGYGYTF.